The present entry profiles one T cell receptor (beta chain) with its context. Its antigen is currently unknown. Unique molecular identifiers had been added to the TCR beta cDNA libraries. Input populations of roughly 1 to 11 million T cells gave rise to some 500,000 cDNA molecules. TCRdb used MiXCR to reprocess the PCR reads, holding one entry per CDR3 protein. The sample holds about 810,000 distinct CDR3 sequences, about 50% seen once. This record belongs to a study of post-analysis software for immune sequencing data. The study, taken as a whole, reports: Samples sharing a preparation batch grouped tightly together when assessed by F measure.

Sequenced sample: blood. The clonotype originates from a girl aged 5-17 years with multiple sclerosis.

DNA of the CDR3: TGCGCCAGCAGCCAAGATACGGCCCTAGCGGGAGTGGATACGCAGTATTTT. Translating gives CASSQDTALAGVDTQYF. This chain joins TRBV4-1 and TRBJ2-3, with 10 bases aligning to TRBD2. The junction had 9 bases not matched to a gene; V was cut back by 0 bases and J by 6 bases. The CDR3 contains 17 residues. From germline, CDR1 is MGHRA and CDR2 YSYEKL.